This T cell receptor beta chain came from a study of blood T cells in healthy people across ages. Study findings and constraints: Observed TCR beta diversity showed a strong correlation with the percentage of naive T cells as measured by flow cytometry. Estimated diversity that came from one million T cells was considered an underestimate.

Alongside a J-beta primer mix, a sample-barcoded 5' primer served in a second PCR lasting about 7 to 12 cycles. The template-switch adaptor was a 5' adaptor with 12 random nucleotides. It tagged each cDNA molecule. TCRdb reprocessed the 5' RACE reads via MiXCR and lists one record per CDR3 protein. The sample comprises over a million distinct CDR3 sequences, roughly 43% of which are singletons, and around 4% rests with the top ten. With regard to this clonotype: Its specificity is unknown.

The clonotype comes from a woman aged 18-35 years in good health. The specimen was blood.

DNA for the CDR3: TGTGCCAGCAGTTTAGCCGGGTGGGAGGCAATGCGGACTGAAGCTTTCTTT. This sequence encodes CASSLAGWEAMRTEAFF. V usage is TRBV12-3 or TRBV12-4 and J usage is TRBJ1-1; D unresolved. The CDR3 totals 17 residues. The V and J ends lost 0 bases and 5 bases respectively, with 19 bases between them.